The next 11 T cell receptor beta chains were all read from a single sample in a study of early T cells in non-severe SARS-CoV-2 infection. TCRdb re-derived calls from the 5' RACE reads in MiXCR, one entry per CDR3 protein. This table holds under 65,000 distinct CDR3 sequences, 9.5% to 15% found once. The sequenced sample was whole blood. The receptors stem from an adult who was a healthcare worker with PCR-confirmed SARS-CoV-2 infection or an uninfected control (not recorded which).

The chain joins TRBV27 to TRBJ2-3; TRBD2 agrees at 10 bases. J was trimmed by 6 bases and V by 7 bases; bases with no gene match: 7. CDR1 and CDR2 from the germline V gene are MNHEY and SMNVEV (reference sequence). This CDR3 region has 14 residues. The CDR3 sequence: CASKSLAGVDTQYF. CDR3 DNA: TGTGCCAGCAAGAGCCTAGCGGGAGTGGATACGCAGTATTTT.

This clonotype has just a few counts. V gene TRBV11-2 combines with J gene TRBJ2-7; 11 bases agree with TRBD2. Germline V gene data show CDR1 as SGHAT and CDR2 as FQNNGV. The V segment lost 7 bases and the J segment 9 bases; nucleotides outside the gene matches: 11. This CDR3 has 14 residues. CDR3 sequence (DNA): TGTGCCAGCATCCCGACTAGCGGGATTGAAGGGCAGTACTTC. This codes for CASIPTSGIEGQYF.

This clonotype was counted only a few times. The V and J genes are TRBV11-2 and TRBJ2-1, with a possible D match to TRBD2 (6 bases). Germline values: CDR1 SGHAT, CDR2 FQNNGV. The V end lost 5 bases, the J end lost 9 bases, and 17 bases lay between the germline ends. The CDR3 is made up of 14 amino acids. For the CDR3, the DNA is TGTGCCAGCAGCCCGGACTATTCGCTTACTGAGCAGTTCTTC. Its protein product is CASSPDYSLTEQFF.

This clonotype was seen only a few times. V gene TRBV7-2 combines with J gene TRBJ2-3; D call uncertain. Trimming removed 1 base from V and 3 bases from J, with 11 bases in between. From germline, CDR1 is SGHTA and CDR2 FQGNSA. This CDR3 is 15 amino acids long. The chain's CDR3 is CASSLDFGSTDTQYF. The CDR3, as DNA: TGTGCCAGCAGCTTAGATTTCGGGTCGACAGATACGCAGTATTTT.

This clonotype was seen repeatedly, ten times or more. This rearrangement joins TRBV5-1 to TRBJ1-1; unclear D gene. This CDR3 spans 14 amino acids. Germline lookup yields CDR1 SGHRS and CDR2 YFSETQ. V was shortened by 4 bases and J by 1 base, with 11 bases between the two germline ends. CDR3 nucleotide sequence: TGCGCCAGCAGCCCCGTTGGTGAGAACACTGAAGCTTTCTTT. As protein: CASSPVGENTEAFF.

CDR3 coding DNA: TGTGCCAGCAGCCCGCAGATTTTTGCGGCCTCGAATACGCAGTATTTT. Translated, it gives CASSPQIFAASNTQYF. The rearrangement joins TRBV12-3 or TRBV12-4 to TRBJ2-3, with D uncertain. With 6 bases removed from V and 7 bases from J, the gap between germline ends came to 23 bases. The CDR3 has 16 amino acids.

The chain combines TRBV4-2 with TRBJ2-2; 9 bases match TRBD2. With 1 base clipped from V and 1 base from J, the junction kept 4 bases outside the gene matches. Germline CDR1 reads LGHNA; CDR2 reads YNFKEQ. The CDR3 has 17 amino acids. The CDR3 loop reads CASSQGLAELNTGELFF. In nucleotides, the CDR3 is TGTGCCAGCAGCCAAGGACTAGCGGAGCTGAACACCGGGGAGCTGTTTTTT.

This clonotype was seen ten or more times. The chain combines TRBV11-2 with TRBJ2-1, with D hard to call. V was clipped by 1 base and J by 8 bases, with 9 bases between them. The germline CDR1 and CDR2 sequences are SGHAT and FQNNGV. There are 13 residues in the CDR3. For the CDR3, the DNA is TGTGCCAGCAGCTTAGGACCTAGGGATGAGCAGTTCTTC. Amino acids: CASSLGPRDEQFF.

This clonotype was seen only a few times. V usage is TRBV27 and J usage is TRBJ2-7; D gene uncertain. V lost 0 bases to trimming and J lost 0 bases, with 6 bases between them. CDR3 size: 14 residues. Germline lookup yields CDR1 MNHEY and CDR2 SMNVEV (reference sequence). DNA of the CDR3: TGTGCCAGCAGTTTATCCTACCCCTCCTACGAGCAGTACTTC. It translates to CASSLSYPSYEQYF.

The chain combines TRBV27 with TRBJ1-2; possible D gene TRBD1, 5 bases. The CDR3 extends over 14 amino acids. Germline V lookup: CDR1 MNHEY, CDR2 SMNVEV (reference sequence). V shed 0 bases and J shed 4 bases, with 9 bases lying between them. The CDR3: CASSLSGLVYGYTF. The CDR3 DNA reads TGTGCCAGCAGTTTATCGGGACTGGTCTATGGCTACACCTTC.

In this sample, this clonotype turned up a few times. The chain is built from TRBV6-6 and TRBJ2-5; 8 nucleotides align to TRBD1. Looked up from germline, CDR1 is MNHNY and CDR2 is SVGAGI (reference sequence). The length of the CDR3 is 16 residues. V gave up 2 bases and J gave up 2 bases; unmatched junction bases: 7. CDR3 DNA: TGTGCCAGCAGTTACCCTGAACAGGGGGAGCAAGAGACCCAGTACTTC. It specifies CASSYPEQGEQETQYF.